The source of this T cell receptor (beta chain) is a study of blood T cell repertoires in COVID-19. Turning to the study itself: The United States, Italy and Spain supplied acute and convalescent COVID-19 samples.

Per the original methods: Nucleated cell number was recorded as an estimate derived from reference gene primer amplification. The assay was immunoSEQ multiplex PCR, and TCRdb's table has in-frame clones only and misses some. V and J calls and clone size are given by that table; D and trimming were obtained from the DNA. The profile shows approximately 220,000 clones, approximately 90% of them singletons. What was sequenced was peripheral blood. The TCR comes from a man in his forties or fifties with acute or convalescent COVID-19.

The CDR3 sequence: CAGRTGPTLPNSPLHF. The CDR3 DNA is TGTGCCGGGCGGACAGGGCCTACCCTCCCAAATTCACCCCTCCACTTT. The V and J genes are TRBV2 and TRBJ1-6, with 8 nucleotides matching TRBD1. Losses at the gene ends were 11 bases for V and 7 bases for J; bases not matched to a gene: 16. This CDR3 has 16 amino acids. The germline V gene has CDR1 SNHLY and CDR2 FYNNEI. Complete variable domain (other parts from reference TRBV2 and TRBJ1-6): EPEVTQTPSHQVTQMGQEVILRCVPISNHLYFYWYRQILGQKVEFLVSFYNNEISEKSEIFDDQFSVERPDGSNFTLKIRSTKLEDSAMYFCAGRTGPTLPNSPLHFGNGTRLTVT.